These 8 T cell receptor beta chains were sequenced from one sample in a study of beta chain features in type 1 diabetes. Findings and limits, study-wide: All four CD4+ subsets from Type 1 diabetes patients carried moderately but significantly shorter TCRB CDR3s.

Since all of the isolated RNA was reverse transcribed, expressed TCRB transcripts were what got sequenced. Libraries were prepared by immunoSEQ multiplex PCR; TCRdb keeps only in-frame clonotypes and omits some of them. Found here are some 360,000 clones, around 10% of them singletons; the top ten hold about 0.6%. No antigen is known for these receptors. The sequenced sample consisted of central memory CD4+ T cells from blood. Receptors originate from a man aged 30 to 39 with type 1 diabetes.

The table lists this clone with many counts. V is TRBV30 and J is TRBJ2-2, with D perhaps TRBD2 (5 bases). Between the trimmed V and J ends, which lost 4 bases and 7 bases, there was a span of 19 bases. Germline V gene lookup returns CDR1 GTSNPN and CDR2 SVGIG (reference sequence). The CDR3 covers 15 residues. CDR3 sequence: CAWTPGLGSSGELFF. CDR3 bases: TGTGCCTGGACCCCAGGCTTGGGGAGCAGCGGGGAGCTGTTTTTT. Together with reference TRBV30 and TRBJ2-2, the CDR3 gives the full variable domain: SQTIHQWPATLVQPVGSPLSLECTVEGTSNPNLYWYRQAAGRGLQLLFYSVGIGQISSEVPQNLSASRPQDRQFILSSKKLLLSDSGFYLCAWTPGLGSSGELFFGEGSRLTVL.

V is TRBV19 and J is TRBJ2-7; D might be TRBD2 (6 bases). In germline, CDR1 is LNHDA, CDR2 SQIVND (reference sequence). Trimming left V 11 bases short and J 3 bases short, with 23 bases between. There are 15 residues in the CDR3. The CDR3 loop reads CACRDSSPGGYEQYF. The CDR3 DNA reads TGTGCCTGCCGGGACTCCTCCCCCGGAGGCTACGAGCAGTACTTC.

This clone was seen more than once but under ten times. This chain joins TRBV15 and TRBJ2-1; D perhaps matches TRBD1 (6 bases). In germline, CDR1 is LNHNV, CDR2 YYDKDF (reference sequence). V was shortened by 4 bases and J by 7 bases, with 14 bases between the two germline ends. There are 14 residues in the CDR3. Here the CDR3 DNA reads TGTGCCACCAGCATGGGGGCTCAGGGAAATGAGCAGTTCTTC. Amino acids: CATSMGAQGNEQFF. Variable domain in full (rest from reference TRBV15 and TRBJ2-1): DAMVIQNPRYQVTQFGKPVTLSCSQTLNHNVMYWYQQKSSQAPKLLFHYYDKDFNNEADTPDNFQSRRPNTSFCFLDIRSPGLGDTAMYLCATSMGAQGNEQFFGPGTRLTVL.

The chain links TRBV7-2 to TRBJ2-1; 8 bases fit TRBD1. The germline CDR1 and CDR2 sequences are SGHTA and FQGNSA. V lost 6 bases and J lost 8; bases outside the gene matches: 15. The CDR3 covers 16 residues. The CDR3 spells CASRPSRQGPLDEQFF. Here the CDR3 DNA reads TGTGCCAGCAGACCATCCAGACAGGGGCCTTTAGATGAGCAGTTCTTC.

The rearrangement joins TRBV27 to TRBJ2-7, with 9 bases matching TRBD1. The CDR3 length is 13 residues. Trimming removed 5 bases from V and 8 bases from J; junction bases left unmatched: 7. Germline values: CDR1 MNHEY, CDR2 SMNVEV (reference sequence). DNA for the CDR3: TGTGCCAGCAGTCGAGGAGGACAGGGGCAGCAGTACTTC. As protein: CASSRGGQGQQYF.

This chain joins TRBV18 and TRBJ1-5; 9 nucleotides match TRBD1. CDR1 KGHSH and CDR2 LQKENI come from the germline V gene. This CDR3 has 13 residues. V trimming: 10 bases; J trimming: 3 bases; junction bases outside the gene matches: 4. CDR3 DNA sequence: TGTGCCACCAAACAGGGGGCCAATCAGCCCCAGCATTTT. Translated: CATKQGANQPQHF.

The chain carries TRBV6-1 and TRBJ2-1; 11 bases fit TRBD1. Per germline, CDR1 MNHNS and CDR2 SASEGT. CDR3 size: 16 residues. Losses at the gene ends were 2 bases for V and 7 bases for J; bases not matched to a gene: 7. In DNA, the CDR3 is TGTGCCAGCAGTGAACCGGGACAGGGGGAAAGTAATGAGCAGTTCTTC. It translates to CASSEPGQGESNEQFF.

In this sample, this clone turned up a few times. The chain recombines TRBV7-6 with TRBJ2-6; weak D call: TRBD1 (6 bases). CDR1 is SGHVS, CDR2 FNYEAQ, per germline. This CDR3 has 19 residues. Deletions cut 6 bases from V and 0 bases from J, with 21 bases between. The CDR3 region is CASRGDSGQTISGANVLTF. In DNA, the CDR3 is TGTGCCAGCAGAGGAGACTCGGGACAAACGATCTCTGGGGCCAACGTCCTGACTTTC.